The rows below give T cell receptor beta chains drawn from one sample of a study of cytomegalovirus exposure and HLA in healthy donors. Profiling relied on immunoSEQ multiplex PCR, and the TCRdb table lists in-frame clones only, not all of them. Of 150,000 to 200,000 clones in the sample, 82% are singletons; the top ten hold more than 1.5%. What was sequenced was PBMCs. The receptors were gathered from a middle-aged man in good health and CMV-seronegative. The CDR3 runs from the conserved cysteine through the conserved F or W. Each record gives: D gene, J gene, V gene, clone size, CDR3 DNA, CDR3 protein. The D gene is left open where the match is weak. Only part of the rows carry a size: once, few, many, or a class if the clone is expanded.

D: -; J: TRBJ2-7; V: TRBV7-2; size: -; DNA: TGTGCCAGCAGCTTATTCCAGGGGGGCAAATACGAGCAGTACTTC; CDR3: CASSLFQGGKYEQYF
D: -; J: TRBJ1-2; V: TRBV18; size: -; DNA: TGTGCCAGCTCACTTTTTAGAGACTCCCATAACTATGGCTACACCTTC; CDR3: CASSLFRDSHNYGYTF
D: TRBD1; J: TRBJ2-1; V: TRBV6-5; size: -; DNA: TGTGCCAGCAAGTCCCCCGGACAGGGCACCAATGAGCAGTTCTTC; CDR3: CASKSPGQGTNEQFF
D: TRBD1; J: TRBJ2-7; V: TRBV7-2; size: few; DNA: TGTGCCAGCAGCTCGACAGGGACCTACGAGCAGTACTTC; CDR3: CASSSTGTYEQYF
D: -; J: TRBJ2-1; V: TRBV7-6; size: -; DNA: TGTGCCAGCAGCTTGGGGGAGGCCCCAGGGGGCAATGAGCAGTTCTTC; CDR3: CASSLGEAPGGNEQFF
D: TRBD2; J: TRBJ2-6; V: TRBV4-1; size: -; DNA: TGCGCCAGCAGCCAAAGTCTCCTAGCGGGGATCTCTGGGGCCAACGTCCTGACTTTC; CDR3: CASSQSLLAGISGANVLTF
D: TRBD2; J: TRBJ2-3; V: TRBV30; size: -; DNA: TGTGCCTGGAGTGTATACCGACTAGCGGGAGGAGGGGATACGCAGTATTTT; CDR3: CAWSVYRLAGGGDTQYF
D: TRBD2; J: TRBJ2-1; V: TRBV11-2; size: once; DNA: TGTGCCAGCAGCTGGGGGGGGGAGCGAACCAATGAGCAGTTCTTC; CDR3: CASSWGGERTNEQFF
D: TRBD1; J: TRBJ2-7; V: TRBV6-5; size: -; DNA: TGTGCCAGCAGTTACCAAGGGGGCTCGGGGCAGTACTTC; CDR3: CASSYQGGSGQYF
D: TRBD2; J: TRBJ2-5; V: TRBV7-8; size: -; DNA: TGTGCCAGCAGCTTAAAAGGCGGGGGTGAGACCCAGTACTTC; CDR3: CASSLKGGGETQYF
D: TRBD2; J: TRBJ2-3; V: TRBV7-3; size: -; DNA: TGTGCCAGCAGCCCCCAGGAGGTAGCGGGGATGGATACGCAGTATTTT; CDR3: CASSPQEVAGMDTQYF
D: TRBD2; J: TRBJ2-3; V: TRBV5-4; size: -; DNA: TGTGCCAGCAGCCCCGGGCGGGGGGGCGGTTTCACAGATACGCAGTATTTT; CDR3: CASSPGRGGGFTDTQYF
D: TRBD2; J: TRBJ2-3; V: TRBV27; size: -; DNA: TGTGCCAGCAGTTTATTTGGCGGGGGGGCCCAGTATTTT; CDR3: CASSLFGGGAQYF
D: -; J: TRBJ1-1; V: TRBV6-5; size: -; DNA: TGTGCCAGCAGGGCCCCACAGTTGAACACTGAAGCTTTCTTT; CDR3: CASRAPQLNTEAFF
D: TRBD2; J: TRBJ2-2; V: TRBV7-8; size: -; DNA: TGTGCCAGCGCCCCGGGGGGAGGGCGCACCGGGGAGCTGTTTTTT; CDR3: CASAPGGGRTGELFF
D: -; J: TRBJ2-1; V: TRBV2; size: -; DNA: TGTGCCAGCAGGTTTACTACTACTCACAATGAGCAGTTCTTC; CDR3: CASRFTTTHNEQFF
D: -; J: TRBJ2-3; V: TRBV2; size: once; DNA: TGTGCCAGCAGTGAGCGCAGGTTGAGCACAGATACGCAGTATTTT; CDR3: CASSERRLSTDTQYF
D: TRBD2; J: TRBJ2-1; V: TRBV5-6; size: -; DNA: TGTGCCAGCAGCTTCACGGGGACTAGCGTTCGCAATGAGCAGTTCTTC; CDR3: CASSFTGTSVRNEQFF
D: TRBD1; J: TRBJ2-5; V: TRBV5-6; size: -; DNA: TGTGCCAGCAGCGAAAGAACAGGGGCTCATACGGAGACCCAGTACTTC; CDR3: CASSERTGAHTETQYF
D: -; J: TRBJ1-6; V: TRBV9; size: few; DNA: TGTGCCAGCAGCGCCGAGCAGGGAGGTCATTCACCCCTCCACTTT; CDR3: CASSAEQGGHSPLHF
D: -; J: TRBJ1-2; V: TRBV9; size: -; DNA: TGTGCCAGCAGCGCGACAGGTCGTCAGGGCTATGGCTACACCTTC; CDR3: CASSATGRQGYGYTF
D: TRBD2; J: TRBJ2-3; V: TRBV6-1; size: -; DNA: TGTGCCAGCAGAGAAGGACTAGCGGGAGCAGGAGATACGCAGTATTTT; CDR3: CASREGLAGAGDTQYF
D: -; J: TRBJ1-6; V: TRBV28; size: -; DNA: TGTGCCAGCAGACTGGTTGATTCACCCCTCCACTTT; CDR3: CASRLVDSPLHF
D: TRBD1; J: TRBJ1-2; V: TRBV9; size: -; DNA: TGTGCCAGCAGCGGGGGAGGCAGGGGGAATGGCTACACCTTC; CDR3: CASSGGGRGNGYTF
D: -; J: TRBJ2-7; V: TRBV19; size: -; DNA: TGTGCCAGTAGTTGCGGTCGGGGAGAGAGACAGGTGAGTTCATACGAGCAGTACTTC; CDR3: CASSCGRGERQVSSYEQYF
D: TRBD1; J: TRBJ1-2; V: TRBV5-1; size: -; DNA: TGCGCCAGCAGCTTGGACAGGGGAAGGAATGGCTACACCTTC; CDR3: CASSLDRGRNGYTF
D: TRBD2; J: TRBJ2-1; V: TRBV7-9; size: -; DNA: TGTGCCAGCAGCTTAGCGAGCGGGGCCCCCTACAATGAGCAGTTCTTC; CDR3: CASSLASGAPYNEQFF
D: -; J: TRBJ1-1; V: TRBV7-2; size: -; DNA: TGTGCCAGCAGCAGAGGCCAGGGGAACACTGAAGCTTTCTTT; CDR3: CASSRGQGNTEAFF